Included here is one T cell receptor (beta chain) sequence, with context. Its antigen remains unidentified. This entry is derived from a study of T-cell memory formation after mild COVID-19. Study context: Each donor largely had its own TCR clusters.

General study points: From day 15 to 85, contracting clones were balanced between CD4 and CD8, whereas later expanders leaned toward CD4+. There were some responding clones in pre-infection memory, which suggested that cross-reactive memory had joined.

TCRalpha and TCRbeta libraries used 5'RACE with constant-segment primers and UMIs. TCRdb reprocessed the 5' RACE reads via MiXCR and lists one record per CDR3 protein. The profile shows more than 120,000 distinct CDR3 sequences, around 5.8% of them singletons. The V segment lost 1 base and the J segment 0 bases; nucleotides outside the gene matches: 7. CDR1 and CDR2 (germline): MNHEY, SVGEGT. The CDR3 is 17 amino acids. Input material: PBMCs or a T cell subset sorted from them (not recorded which). The clonotype comes from an adult woman who had mild COVID-19 (a few samples of this study predate the infection). Cell type and time point are not known. The chain uses TRBV6-2 or TRBV6-3 and TRBJ2-3, with TRBD1 matching 7 bases. The CDR3 coding sequence is TGTGCCAGCAGTTACTTTCGGGACAGATTGAGCACAGATACGCAGTATTTT. Its protein is CASSYFRDRLSTDTQYF.